The present TCR beta chain was sequenced within a study of blood T cell repertoires in COVID-19. Study summary: COVID-19 samples, acute and convalescent, were from the United States, Italy and Spain. Sample material is recorded as cDNA or gDNA derived from T cells, B-cell-depleted T cells, or PBMCs.

In the original analysis: Cell counts per sample came from amplifying reference gene primers. TCRdb's table, derived via immunoSEQ multiplex PCR, lists solely in-frame clones and lacks some. V, J and clone size are those of that table, while D and trimming were read from the DNA. This table has 120,000 to 150,000 clones, roughly 82% appearing once. The V end was cut by 0 bases, the J end by 2 bases, with 6 bases between. This CDR3 comprises 14 residues. Germline V CDR1 and CDR2: SGDLS, YYNGEE. The V gene is TRBV9, the J gene TRBJ1-5, with D possibly being TRBD1 (6 bases). The clonotype was recovered from an elderly man with acute or convalescent COVID-19. Source material: peripheral blood. This CDR3 reads CASSVAGGNQPQHF. CDR3 bases: TGTGCCAGCAGCGTAGCAGGGGGCAATCAGCCCCAGCATTTT.